A single sample gave rise to the 14 T cell receptor beta chains below, sequenced in a study of blood T cell repertoires in COVID-19. Method: immunoSEQ multiplex PCR; TCRdb's copy keeps in-frame clones and lacks some. Here the sample spans a few hundred thousand clones, 88% being singletons. Material: peripheral blood. The receptors derive from a woman under 40 with acute or convalescent COVID-19.

The chain uses TRBV6-5 and TRBJ2-1; 9 bases line up with TRBD2. CDR1 and CDR2 (germline): MNHEY, SVGAGI. V shed 6 bases and J 7 bases; nucleotides not matched to a gene: 7. The CDR3 extends over 14 amino acids. CDR3 coding DNA: TGTGCCAGCAGGTCCAGCGGGAGGAATAATGAGCAGTTCTTC. It encodes CASRSSGRNNEQFF.

The V and J genes are TRBV4-3 and TRBJ2-2; a possible D gene is TRBD2 (6 bases). Trimming shortened V by 0 bases and J by 4 bases, and 12 bases separated the two germline ends. CDR1 and CDR2 from the germline V gene are LGHNA and YSLEER. CDR3 length equals 16 residues. CDR3 protein: CASSQDPGDFTGELFF. The CDR3 nucleotides are TGCGCCAGCAGCCAAGATCCCGGGGACTTCACCGGGGAGCTGTTTTTT.

The chain uses TRBV7-2 and TRBJ2-3, with D tentatively TRBD2 (5 bases). Germline assignment: CDR1 SGHTA and CDR2 FQGNSA. Trimming took off 5 bases at V and 4 bases at J, with 7 bases between the two ends. The CDR3 has 12 residues. The DNA of the CDR3 is TGTGCCAGCAGCCTCGGGGCAGATACGCAGTATTTT. Amino acid sequence: CASSLGADTQYF.

The J gene is TRBJ1-5, the V gene TRBV6-5; TRBD1 agrees at 7 bases. The germline V gene encodes CDR1 MNHEY and CDR2 SVGAGI. Trimming removed 2 bases from V and 5 bases from J; junction bases left unmatched: 3. This CDR3 contains 14 residues. CDR3 nucleotides: TGTGCCAGCAGTTACAGGGGGCGCGATCAGCCCCAGCATTTT. Protein sequence: CASSYRGRDQPQHF.

This clone has only one observation. The chain is built from TRBV6-2 or TRBV6-3 and TRBJ2-3, with 8 nucleotides matching TRBD2. Per germline, CDR1 MNHEY and CDR2 SVGEGT. The CDR3 has 14 amino acids. Unmatched junction bases numbered 5, after V lost 3 bases and J lost 6 bases. The CDR3 DNA reads as TGTGCCAGCAGTTATGCTAGCGGGCGGGATACGCAGTATTTT. This gives the protein CASSYASGRDTQYF.

The V gene is TRBV6-5, the J gene TRBJ1-5, with 8 bases fitting TRBD1. V lost 6 bases to trimming and J lost 6 bases; unmatched junction nucleotides: 10. Germline CDR1 MNHEY, CDR2 SVGAGI. CDR3 length: 15 amino acids. In nucleotides, the CDR3 is TGTGCCAGCAGCTCCCAGACAGGGGTGAGTCAGCCCCAGCATTTT. It yields the protein CASSSQTGVSQPQHF.

V and J are TRBV4-3 and TRBJ2-7; D possibly corresponds to TRBD1 (6 bases). Germline assignment: CDR1 LGHNA and CDR2 YSLEER. The CDR3 length is 13 residues. The V and J ends lost 4 bases and 2 bases respectively, with 9 bases between them. CDR3 residues: CASSPGQTYEQYF. In DNA form, the CDR3 reads TGCGCCAGCAGCCCCGGACAGACCTACGAGCAGTACTTC.

The chain links TRBV7-2 to TRBJ2-2; a possible D gene is TRBD2 (5 bases). The CDR3 runs to 15 residues. Deletions cut 2 bases from V and 7 bases from J, with 14 bases between. Germline assignment: CDR1 SGHTA and CDR2 FQGNSA. CDR3 loop: CASSLTTLAGGELFF. The CDR3 bases are TGTGCCAGCAGCTTAACCACGCTAGCCGGCGGGGAGCTGTTTTTT.

The V and J genes are TRBV7-9 and TRBJ2-6; no reliable D call. The CDR3 has 15 amino acids. The germline gives CDR1 SEHNR, CDR2 FQNEAQ (reference sequence). Trimming shortened V by 5 bases and J by 3 bases, and 11 bases separated the two germline ends. The CDR3 region has the DNA TGTGCCAGCAGCCTACCCTCTAGTGGGGCCAACGTCCTGACTTTC. The encoded protein is CASSLPSSGANVLTF.

This clone appeared a few times. The rearrangement uses TRBV30 and TRBJ2-7; TRBD2 aligns across 14 bases. V lost 0 bases, J lost 3 bases, and 10 bases stayed unmatched. Germline-derived CDR1 and CDR2 are GTSNPN and SVGIG (reference sequence). CDR3 length: 18 residues. CDR3 region: CAWSVPVRTSGRIYEQYF. CDR3 in DNA: TGTGCCTGGAGTGTACCAGTAAGGACTAGCGGGAGGATCTACGAGCAGTACTTC.

The chain is built from TRBV4-3 and TRBJ2-2; TRBD2 matches at 10 bases. V dropped 2 bases and J dropped 6; count of bases not matched to a gene: 6. CDR3 length equals 16 residues. Germline assignment: CDR1 LGHNA and CDR2 YSLEER. Written as DNA, the CDR3 is TGCGCCAGCAGCCAATCCTGGACTAGCGGCGCCGGGGAGCTGTTTTTT. It codes for CASSQSWTSGAGELFF.

This chain links TRBV11-3 with TRBJ2-7; D remains unclear. The CDR3 runs 13 residues. Germline CDR1 and CDR2: SGHNT and YENEEA. The V gene lost 5 bases and the J gene lost 5 bases, with 13 bases spanning the gap. The CDR3, as DNA: TGTGCCAGCAGCCCCCCCATCGCGGACGAGCAGTACTTC. Translated, it gives CASSPPIADEQYF.

The chain combines TRBV5-4 with TRBJ2-3; no clear D. V gave up 2 bases and J gave up 0 bases, with 4 bases separating them. CDR3 length: 13 residues. Germline lookup yields CDR1 SGHNT and CDR2 YYREEE (reference sequence). This CDR3 is CASSFGSTDTQYF. The CDR3 nucleotides are TGTGCCAGCAGCTTCGGGAGCACAGATACGCAGTATTTT. Complete variable domain (other parts from reference TRBV5-4 and TRBJ2-3): ETGVTQSPTHLIKTRGQQVTLRCSSQSGHNTVSWYQQALGQGPQFIFQYYREEENGRGNFPPRFSGLQFPNYSSELNVNALELDDSALYLCASSFGSTDTQYFGPGTRLTVL.

This clone was seen only a few times. The chain has TRBV9 and TRBJ2-5, with TRBD2 identical over 11 bases. The CDR3 totals 15 residues. CDR1 is SGDLS and CDR2 is YYNGEE in the germline V gene. V shed 0 bases, J shed 7 bases, and the junction held 5 bases outside the gene matches. The CDR3 region is CASSVAGTSGGTQYF. The CDR3 bases are TGTGCCAGCAGCGTAGCCGGGACTAGCGGTGGGACCCAGTACTTC.